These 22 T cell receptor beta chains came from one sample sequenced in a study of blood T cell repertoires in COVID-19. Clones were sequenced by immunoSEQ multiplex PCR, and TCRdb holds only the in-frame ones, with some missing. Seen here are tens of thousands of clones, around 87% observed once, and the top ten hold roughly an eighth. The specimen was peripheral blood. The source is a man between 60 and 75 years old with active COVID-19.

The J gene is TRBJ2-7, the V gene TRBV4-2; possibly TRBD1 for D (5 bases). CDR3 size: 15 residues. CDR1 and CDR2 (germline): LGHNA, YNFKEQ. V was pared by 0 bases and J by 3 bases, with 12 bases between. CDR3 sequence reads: CASSQDPGNYYEQYF. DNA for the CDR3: TGTGCCAGCAGCCAAGATCCAGGGAACTACTACGAGCAGTACTTC.

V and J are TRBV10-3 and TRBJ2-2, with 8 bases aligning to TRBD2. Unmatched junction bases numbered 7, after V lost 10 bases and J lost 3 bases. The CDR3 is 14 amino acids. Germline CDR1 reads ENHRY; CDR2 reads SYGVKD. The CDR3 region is CATGLAGDTGELFF. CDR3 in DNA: TGTGCCACTGGACTAGCTGGGGACACCGGGGAGCTGTTTTTT.

CDR3 nucleotide sequence: TGTGCCAGCAGCACAGACAGGGGCTCTGGAAACACCATATATTTT. Its protein is CASSTDRGSGNTIYF. The chain employs TRBV5-4 and TRBJ1-3; 8 positions agree with TRBD1. The CDR3 covers 15 residues. Germline V gene sequence: CDR1 SGHNT, CDR2 YYREEE (reference sequence). V was pared by 4 bases and J by 0 bases, with 3 bases of the junction left unmatched. Full variable domain (missing parts from reference TRBV5-4 and TRBJ1-3): ETGVTQSPTHLIKTRGQQVTLRCSSQSGHNTVSWYQQALGQGPQFIFQYYREEENGRGNFPPRFSGLQFPNYSSELNVNALELDDSALYLCASSTDRGSGNTIYFGEGSWLTVV.

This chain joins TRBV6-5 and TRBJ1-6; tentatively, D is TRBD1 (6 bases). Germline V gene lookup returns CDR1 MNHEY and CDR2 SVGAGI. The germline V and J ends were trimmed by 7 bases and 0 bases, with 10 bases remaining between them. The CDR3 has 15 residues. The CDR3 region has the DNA TGTGCCAGCACCCGAGGGGGCTCCTATAATTCACCCCTCCACTTT. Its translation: CASTRGGSYNSPLHF.

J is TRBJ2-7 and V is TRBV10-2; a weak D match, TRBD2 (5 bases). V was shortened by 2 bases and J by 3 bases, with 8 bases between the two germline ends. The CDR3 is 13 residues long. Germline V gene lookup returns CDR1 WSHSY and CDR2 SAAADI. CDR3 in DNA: TGCGCCAGCAGTGAGGGTGGAGGCTACGAGCAGTACTTC. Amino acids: CASSEGGGYEQYF.

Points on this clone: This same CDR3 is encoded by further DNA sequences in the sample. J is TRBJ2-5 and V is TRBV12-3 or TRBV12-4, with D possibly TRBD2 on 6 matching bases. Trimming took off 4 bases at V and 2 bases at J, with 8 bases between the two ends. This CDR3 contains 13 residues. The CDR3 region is CASSSGVQETQYF. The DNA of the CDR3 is TGTGCCAGCAGTTCGGGGGTTCAAGAGACCCAGTACTTC.

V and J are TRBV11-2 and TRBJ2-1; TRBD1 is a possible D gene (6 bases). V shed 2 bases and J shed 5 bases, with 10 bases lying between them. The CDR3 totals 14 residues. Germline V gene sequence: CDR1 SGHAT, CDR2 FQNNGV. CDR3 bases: TGTGCCAGCAGCTTATCCCAGGGGCACAATGAGCAGTTCTTC. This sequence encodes CASSLSQGHNEQFF.

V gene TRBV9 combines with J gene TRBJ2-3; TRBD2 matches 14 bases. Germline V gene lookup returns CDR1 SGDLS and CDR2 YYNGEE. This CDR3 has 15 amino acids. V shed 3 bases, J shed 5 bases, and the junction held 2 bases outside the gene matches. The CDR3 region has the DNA TGTGCCAGCAGCGGGGGACTAGCGGGGGAAGATACGCAGTATTTT. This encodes CASSGGLAGEDTQYF.

CDR3 loop: CASSSAAGQGNTGELFF. CDR3 coding DNA: TGCGCCAGCAGCTCGGCCGCGGGACAGGGCAACACCGGGGAGCTGTTTTTT. The rearrangement links TRBV5-1 to TRBJ2-2; 9 bases map to TRBD1. The CDR3 extends over 17 amino acids. CDR1 is SGHRS, CDR2 YFSETQ, per germline. V dropped 3 bases and J dropped 2; count of bases not matched to a gene: 8.

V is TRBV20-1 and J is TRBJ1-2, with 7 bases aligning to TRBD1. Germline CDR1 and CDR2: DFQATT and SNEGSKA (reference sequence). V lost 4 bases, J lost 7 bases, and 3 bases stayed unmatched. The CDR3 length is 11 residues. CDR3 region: CSAKTGIGYTF. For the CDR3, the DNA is TGCAGTGCTAAGACAGGGATTGGCTACACCTTC.

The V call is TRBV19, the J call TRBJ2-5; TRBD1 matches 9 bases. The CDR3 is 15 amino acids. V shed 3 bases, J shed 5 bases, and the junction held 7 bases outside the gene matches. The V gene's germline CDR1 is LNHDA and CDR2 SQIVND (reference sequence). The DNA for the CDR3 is TGTGCCAGTAGTATTTACAGGGGGCGAGGGGAGACCCAGTACTTC. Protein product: CASSIYRGRGETQYF. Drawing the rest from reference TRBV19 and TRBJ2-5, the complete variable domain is DGGITQSPKYLFRKEGQNVTLSCEQNLNHDAMYWYRQDPGQGLRLIYYSQIVNDFQKGDIAEGYSVSREKKESFPLTVTSAQKNPTAFYLCASSIYRGRGETQYFGPGTRLLVL.

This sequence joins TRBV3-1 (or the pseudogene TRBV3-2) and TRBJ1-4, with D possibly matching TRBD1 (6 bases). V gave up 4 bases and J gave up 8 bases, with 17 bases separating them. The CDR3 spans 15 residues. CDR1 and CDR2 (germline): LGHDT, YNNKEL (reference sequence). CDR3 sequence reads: CASSPSGTMGEKLFF. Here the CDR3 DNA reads TGTGCCAGCAGCCCCTCCGGGACAATGGGGGAAAAACTGTTTTTT.

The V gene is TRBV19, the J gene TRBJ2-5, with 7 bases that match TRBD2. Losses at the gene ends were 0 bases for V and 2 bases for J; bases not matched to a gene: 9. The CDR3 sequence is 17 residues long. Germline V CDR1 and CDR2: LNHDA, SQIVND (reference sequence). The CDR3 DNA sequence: TGTGCCAGTAGTATAGATCCGTGGGGGGGATCTCAAGAGACCCAGTACTTC. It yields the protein CASSIDPWGGSQETQYF.

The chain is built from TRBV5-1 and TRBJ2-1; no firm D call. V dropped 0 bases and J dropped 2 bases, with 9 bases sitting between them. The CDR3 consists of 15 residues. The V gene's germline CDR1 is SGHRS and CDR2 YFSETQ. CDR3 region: CASSLGLTAYNEQFF. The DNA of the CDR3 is TGCGCCAGCAGCTTGGGTCTTACGGCCTACAATGAGCAGTTCTTC. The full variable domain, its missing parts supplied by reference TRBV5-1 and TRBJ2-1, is KAGVTQTPRYLIKTRGQQVTLSCSPISGHRSVSWYQQTPGQGLQFLFEYFSETQRNKGNFPGRFSGRQFSNSRSEMNVSTLELGDSALYLCASSLGLTAYNEQFFGPGTRLTVL.

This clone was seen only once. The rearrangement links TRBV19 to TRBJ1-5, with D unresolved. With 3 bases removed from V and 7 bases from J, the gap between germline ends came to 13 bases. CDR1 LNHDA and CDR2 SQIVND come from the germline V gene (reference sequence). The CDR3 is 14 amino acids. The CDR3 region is CASSIRSGGQPQHF. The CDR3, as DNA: TGTGCCAGTAGTATCCGGTCAGGCGGGCAGCCCCAGCATTTT.

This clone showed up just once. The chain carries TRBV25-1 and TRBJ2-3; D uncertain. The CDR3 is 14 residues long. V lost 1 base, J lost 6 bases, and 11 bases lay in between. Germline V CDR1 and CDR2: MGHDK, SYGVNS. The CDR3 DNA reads TGTGCCAGCAGTGAATCGTTGGCGAGGGATACGCAGTATTTT. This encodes CASSESLARDTQYF.

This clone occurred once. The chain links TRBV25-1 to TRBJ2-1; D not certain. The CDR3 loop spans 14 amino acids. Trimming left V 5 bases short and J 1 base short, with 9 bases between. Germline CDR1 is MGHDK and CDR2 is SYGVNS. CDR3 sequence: CASSLEMSYNEQFF. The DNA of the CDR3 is TGTGCCAGCAGTCTTGAGATGTCCTACAATGAGCAGTTCTTC.

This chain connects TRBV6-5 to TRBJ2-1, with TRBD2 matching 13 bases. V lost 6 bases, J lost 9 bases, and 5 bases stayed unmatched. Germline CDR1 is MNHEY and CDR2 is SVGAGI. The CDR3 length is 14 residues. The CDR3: CASRRGLAGSEQFF. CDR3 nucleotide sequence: TGTGCCAGCAGGCGGGGACTAGCGGGGAGTGAGCAGTTCTTC.

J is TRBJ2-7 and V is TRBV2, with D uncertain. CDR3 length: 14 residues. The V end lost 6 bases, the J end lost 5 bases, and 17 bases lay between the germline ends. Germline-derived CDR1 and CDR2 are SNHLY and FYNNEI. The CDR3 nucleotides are TGTGCCAGCAGATACGAGTTCGCGAGCCACGAGCAGTACTTC. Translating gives CASRYEFASHEQYF.

The CDR3, as DNA: TGTGCCAGCAGAAGGGACAGCTCTACGAAGCAGTACTTC. It translates to CASRRDSSTKQYF. The chain couples TRBV6-5 to TRBJ2-7; 7 bases map to TRBD1. The CDR3 runs to 13 residues. The V gene's germline CDR1 is MNHEY and CDR2 SVGAGI. V trimming: 6 bases; J trimming: 8 bases; junction bases outside the gene matches: 10.

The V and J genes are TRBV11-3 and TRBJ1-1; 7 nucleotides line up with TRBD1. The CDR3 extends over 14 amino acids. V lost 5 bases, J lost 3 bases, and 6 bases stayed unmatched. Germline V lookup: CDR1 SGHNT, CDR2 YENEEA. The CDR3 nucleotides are TGTGCCAGCAGCCCAGGGGGGCCGGACACTGAAGCTTTCTTT. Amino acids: CASSPGGPDTEAFF.

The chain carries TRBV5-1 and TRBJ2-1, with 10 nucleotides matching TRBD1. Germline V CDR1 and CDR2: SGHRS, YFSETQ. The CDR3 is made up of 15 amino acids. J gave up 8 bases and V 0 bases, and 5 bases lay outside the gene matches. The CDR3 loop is CASSLGPGQGYEQFF. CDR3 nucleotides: TGCGCCAGCAGCTTGGGACCGGGACAGGGGTATGAGCAGTTCTTC.